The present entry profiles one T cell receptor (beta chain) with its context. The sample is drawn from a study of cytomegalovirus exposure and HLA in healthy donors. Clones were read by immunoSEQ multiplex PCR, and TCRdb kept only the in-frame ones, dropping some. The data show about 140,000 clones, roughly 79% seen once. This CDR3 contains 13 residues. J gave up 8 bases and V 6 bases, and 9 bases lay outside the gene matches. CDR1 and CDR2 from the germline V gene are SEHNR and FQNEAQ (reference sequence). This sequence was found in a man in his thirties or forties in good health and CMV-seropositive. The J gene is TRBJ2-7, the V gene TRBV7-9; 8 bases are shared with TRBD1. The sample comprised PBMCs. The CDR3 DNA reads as TGTGCCAGCAGACGAACCGGACAGGGTCAGCAGTACTTC. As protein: CASRRTGQGQQYF.